What follows describes a single T cell receptor (beta chain). Its antigen is undetermined. The CDR3 spans 14 residues. Trimming removed 2 bases at V and 5 bases at J, with 12 bases between. Germline lookup yields CDR1 MNHEY and CDR2 SMNVEV (reference sequence). The sort gate was single viable CD3+CD4+CD8-CD45RO+ cells for memory CD4+ T cells. This sample was included in a study of memory CD4+ T cells and cytomegalovirus serostatus. Original methodology: Out-of-frame sequences were removed, leaving about 2.2 million distinct TCRbeta sequences. TCRdb's copy holds only in-frame clones and misses some; the assay was immunoSEQ multiplex PCR. D and trimming were read from the DNA, whereas the V and J calls and clone size are those reported in that table. Of more than 50,000 clones listed, roughly three quarters are singletons. Study-wide results and caveats: The CMV-associated TCR signature appears largely within the CD4+ memory repertoire.

The chain recombines TRBV27 with TRBJ2-5; D is perhaps TRBD1 (6 bases). The TCR originated in an adult in good health and CMV-seronegative. The specimen sequenced was memory CD4+ T cells from blood. The CDR3 DNA reads TGTGCCAGCAGTTTAGGTGGCAGGGGCGAGACCCAGTACTTC. Translated: CASSLGGRGETQYF.